This TCR beta chain was sequenced in a study of cytomegalovirus exposure and HLA in healthy donors. The overall study: Earlier findings included some 120 million unique TCR beta sequences obtained from 170 million or so T cells.

As concerns this clone: The antigen is undetermined.

Notes on the study in general: Later on, an analysis tied some 17,000 TCR beta sequences to HLA alleles at 0.05 false discovery rate. A later analysis showed TCR association rates differing by HLA locus, peaking at DRB1 and lowest at HLA-C.

PCR primers comprised 60 Vbeta and 13 Jbeta primers. Clones were read by immunoSEQ multiplex PCR, and TCRdb kept only the in-frame ones, dropping some. Of some 200,000 clones listed, 65% to 85% are singletons. The CDR3 is 16 residues long. The germline V and J ends were trimmed by 1 base and 5 bases, with 17 bases remaining between them. The germline V gene has CDR1 LGHNA and CDR2 YNFKEQ. The clonotype was recovered from a man in his fifties in good health and CMV-seronegative. V usage is TRBV4-2 and J usage is TRBJ1-1, with TRBD1 as a possible D gene (5 bases). Sequenced material: PBMCs. The DNA for the CDR3 is TGTGCCAGCAGCCAAGGAGCGGGCAGGGAGAGGACTGAAGCTTTCTTT. Its translation: CASSQGAGRERTEAFF.